The text below deals with one T cell receptor (beta chain). Its antigen has not been determined. Base qualities were left out, and no much larger clone turns up one base away. As encoded in the germline V gene, CDR1 is ENHRY while CDR2 is SYGVKD. V gives up 6 bases and J gives up 8 bases, and the segment between their germline ends measures 14 bases. The CDR3 goes from the cysteine to the phenylalanine over 12 residues. Only the CDR3 part of the read is kept: 36 bases, read in frame from the first base. This specimen comes from a study of T cell responses to AZD1222 COVID-19 vaccine (dated by TCRdb to the early 2020s). Context from the whole study: AZD1222 recipients whose second dose came at about 4 weeks and those whose second dose came at about 12 weeks were combined into one group, since spike-specific TCR depth and breadth did not differ between the two schedules. A total of just over 230 trial participants underwent TCR sequencing, of whom under 220 had received two doses of AZD1222 and about 26 had received two doses of the MenACWY control vaccine. Enrollment into the trials was organized by age into subgroups of 18-55, 56-69 and 70-plus years, and those subgroups contained about 160, 30 and 59 TCR-sequenced participants, respectively. Beyond this particular receptor, the publication reports: Because no samples from the day 14 peak response were available, repertoires could be characterized only after the peak T cell response. Epitopes outside the regions mutated in the B.1.351 and B.1.1.7 variants were reportedly recognized by nearly half of the unique spike-specific TCRs. Participants were mostly white British and included more females than males, and it was suggested by the authors that clonal diversity may have been underestimated. After two AZD1222 doses, spike-specific TCR breadth and depth were significantly higher than at day 0 and than in MenACWY recipients. Conclusions about previously exposed vaccinees are limited because only a handful of AZD1222 recipients were SARS-CoV-2 seropositive at baseline. In the small 56-69-year group, the increase in depth fell short of significance, most likely because of low power. The whole spike protein was spanned by vaccine-associated CD4 TCRs, and dominant responses were seen in regions 160-218 and 743-854.

The meaning of the sample's time point label: baseline before first vaccination. The vaccinee samples were drawn from two UK trials, COV001 and COV002, one of which was a single-blind randomized controlled phase 2/3 trial testing AZD1222 (ChAdOx1 nCoV-19) in healthy adults. For TCRbeta chain sequencing, PBMC samples from trial participants were taken at day 0 and at day 28 after the second dose. The CDR3 regions of human TCRbeta chains were analyzed by immunosequencing. From the authors' description of their analysis: TCRs in the repertoires were matched against a reference library of SARS-CoV-2-specific TCRs that had been generated with the MIRA antigen-specificity platform. Breadth meant the fraction of unique TCRs that were SARS-CoV-2-associated, whereas depth meant the fraction of total T cells that were SARS-CoV-2-associated. Each spike-specific TCR was assigned to its reactive spike region and to a CD4 or CD8 class using the MIRA data. Log10-transformed breadth and depth values were compared by one-way ANOVA with Sidak's multiple comparisons tests. Here the immuneACCESS table is served through TCRdb, limited to in-frame sequences with V and J called. Missing clones are a known gap in these copies; in checked studies unresolved V genes cover under half, and the rest lacks a known reason. V and J calls plus clone size are reproduced from that table; the DNA served to infer D and trimming. A total of about 92,000 clones appear in this sample, approximately 91% of them only once. Together, the top ten hold about a fifth of the sample.

This sequence was found in an adult in good health. This sequence uses TRBV10-3 and TRBJ2-7; the D segment is perhaps TRBD1 or TRBD2, each sharing 5 matched bases. The sample was peripheral blood, taken on day 0 of AZD1222 vaccination. The CDR3 corresponds to CAIRGTEEKQYF. At the DNA level, the sequence is TGTGCCATCAGAGGGACGGAGGAGAAGCAGTACTTC.